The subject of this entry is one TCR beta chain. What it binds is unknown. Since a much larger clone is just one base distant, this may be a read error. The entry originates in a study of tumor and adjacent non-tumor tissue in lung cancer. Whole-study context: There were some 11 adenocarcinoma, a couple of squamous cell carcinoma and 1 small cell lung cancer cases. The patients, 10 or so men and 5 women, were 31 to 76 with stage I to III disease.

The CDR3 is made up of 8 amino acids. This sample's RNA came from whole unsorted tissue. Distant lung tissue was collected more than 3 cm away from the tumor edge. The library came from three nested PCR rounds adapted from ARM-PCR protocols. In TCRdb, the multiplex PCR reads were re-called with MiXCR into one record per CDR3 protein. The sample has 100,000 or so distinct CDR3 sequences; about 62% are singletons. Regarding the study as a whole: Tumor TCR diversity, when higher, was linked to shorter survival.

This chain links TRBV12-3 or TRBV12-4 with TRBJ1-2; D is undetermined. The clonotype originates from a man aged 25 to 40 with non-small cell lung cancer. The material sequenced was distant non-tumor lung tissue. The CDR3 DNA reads TGTGCCAGCAGTTTATTGGACTTC. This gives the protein CASSLLDF.